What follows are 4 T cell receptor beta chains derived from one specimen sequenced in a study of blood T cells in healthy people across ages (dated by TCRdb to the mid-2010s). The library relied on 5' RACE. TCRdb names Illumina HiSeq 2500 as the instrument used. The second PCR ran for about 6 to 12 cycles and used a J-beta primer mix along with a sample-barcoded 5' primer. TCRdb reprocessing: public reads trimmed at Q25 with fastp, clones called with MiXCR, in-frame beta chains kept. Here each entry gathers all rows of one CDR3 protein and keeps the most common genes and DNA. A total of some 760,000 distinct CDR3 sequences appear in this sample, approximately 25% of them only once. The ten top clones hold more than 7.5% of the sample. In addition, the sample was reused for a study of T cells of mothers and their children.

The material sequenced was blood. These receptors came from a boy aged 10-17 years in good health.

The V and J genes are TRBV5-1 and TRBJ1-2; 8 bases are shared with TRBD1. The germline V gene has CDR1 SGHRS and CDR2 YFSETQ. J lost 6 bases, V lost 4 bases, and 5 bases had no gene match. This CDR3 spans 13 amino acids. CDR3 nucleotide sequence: TGCGCCAGCAGCCAGGACAGGGCAGATGGCTACACCTTC. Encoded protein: CASSQDRADGYTF.

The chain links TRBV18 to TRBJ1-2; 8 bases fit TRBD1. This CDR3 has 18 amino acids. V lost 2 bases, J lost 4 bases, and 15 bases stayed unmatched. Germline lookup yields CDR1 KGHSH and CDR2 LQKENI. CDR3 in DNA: TGTGCCAGCTCACCAGTAGTGGCGACAGGGGATTTTTTCTATGGCTACACCTTC. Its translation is CASSPVVATGDFFYGYTF.

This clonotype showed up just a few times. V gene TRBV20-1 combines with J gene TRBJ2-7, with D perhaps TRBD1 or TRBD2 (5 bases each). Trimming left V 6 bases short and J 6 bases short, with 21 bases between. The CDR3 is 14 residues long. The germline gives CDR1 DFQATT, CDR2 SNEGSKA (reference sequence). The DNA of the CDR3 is TGCAGTGCCGCGAGAACGATGGGGGATCGCGAGCAGTACTTC. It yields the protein CSAARTMGDREQYF.

CDR3 loop: CASSLEPTGSGETQYF. The DNA of the CDR3 is TGCGCCAGCAGCTTGGAACCGACAGGGTCGGGAGAGACCCAGTACTTC. J is TRBJ2-5 and V is TRBV5-1; 7 bases are shared with TRBD1. The CDR3 runs 16 residues. Germline assignment: CDR1 SGHRS and CDR2 YFSETQ. With 0 bases clipped from V and 4 bases from J, the junction kept 9 bases outside the gene matches.